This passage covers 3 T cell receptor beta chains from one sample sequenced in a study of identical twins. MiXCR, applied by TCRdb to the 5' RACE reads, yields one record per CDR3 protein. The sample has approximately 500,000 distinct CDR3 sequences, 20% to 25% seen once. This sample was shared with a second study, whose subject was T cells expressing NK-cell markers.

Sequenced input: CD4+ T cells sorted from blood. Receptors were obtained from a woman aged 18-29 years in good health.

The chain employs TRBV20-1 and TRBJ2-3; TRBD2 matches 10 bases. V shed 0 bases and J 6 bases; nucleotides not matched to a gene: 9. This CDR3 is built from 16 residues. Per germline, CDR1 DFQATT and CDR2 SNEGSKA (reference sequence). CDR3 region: CSARDQGSGGSDTQYF. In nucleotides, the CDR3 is TGCAGTGCTAGAGATCAGGGTAGCGGGGGGTCGGATACGCAGTATTTT.

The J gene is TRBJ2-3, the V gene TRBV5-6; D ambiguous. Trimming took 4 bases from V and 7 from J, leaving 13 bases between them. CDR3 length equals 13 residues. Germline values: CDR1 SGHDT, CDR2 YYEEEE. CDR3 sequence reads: CASSLGATNTQYF. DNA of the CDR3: TGTGCCAGCAGCCTTGGAGCAACTAATACGCAGTATTTT.

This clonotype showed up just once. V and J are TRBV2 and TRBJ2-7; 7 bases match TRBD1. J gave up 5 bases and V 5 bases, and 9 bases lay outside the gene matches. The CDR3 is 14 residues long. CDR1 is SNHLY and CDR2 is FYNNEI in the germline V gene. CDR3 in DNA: TGTGCCAGCAGTCAAACAGGGGCGGTACACGAGCAGTACTTC. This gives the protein CASSQTGAVHEQYF.